Below, 8 T cell receptor beta chains from the same sample are listed, as sequenced in a study of shared clonotypes between healthy human individuals. TCRdb's copy holds only in-frame clones and misses some; the assay was immunoSEQ multiplex PCR. This table has around 2.1 million clones, approximately 94% appearing once. The sequenced sample was naive CD4+ T cells sorted from blood. Specified subset: CD45RA+ positively selected. These receptors all come from a man aged 18 to 29 in good health.

CDR3 amino acids: CAISDTDRVGGYTF. The CDR3 region has the DNA TGTGCCATCAGTGACACAGACAGGGTCGGGGGCTACACCTTC. The V gene is TRBV10-3, the J gene TRBJ1-2, with 7 bases matching TRBD1. Germline-derived CDR1 and CDR2 are ENHRY and SYGVKD. The CDR3 extends over 14 amino acids. With 3 bases clipped from V and 8 bases from J, the junction kept 9 bases outside the gene matches.

There are a few counts of this clone. The V and J genes are TRBV19 and TRBJ1-6; D unresolved. Trimming left V 4 bases short and J 6 bases short, with 10 bases between. Germline V gene data show CDR1 as LNHDA and CDR2 as SQIVND (reference sequence). The CDR3 consists of 14 residues. CDR3 loop: CASSTVTGNSPLHF. The CDR3 DNA reads TGTGCCAGTAGTACCGTTACGGGTAATTCACCCCTCCACTTT.

On this clone: The identical CDR3 is also encoded by other nucleotide sequences in the sample. V is TRBV7-9 and J is TRBJ1-5; D remains ambiguous. V was cut by 3 bases and J by 5 bases, with 5 bases left in between. This CDR3 is built from 12 residues. Germline lookup yields CDR1 SEHNR and CDR2 FQNEAQ (reference sequence). CDR3 protein: CASSLGYQPQHF. As DNA, the CDR3 is TGTGCCAGCAGCTTGGGATATCAGCCCCAGCATTTT. The entire variable domain, with the rest obtained from reference TRBV7-9 and TRBJ1-5, is as follows: DTGVSQNPRHKITKRGQNVTFRCDPISEHNRLYWYRQTLGQGPEFLTYFQNEAQLEKSRLLSDRFSAERPKGSFSTLEIQRTEQGDSAMYLCASSLGYQPQHFGDGTRLSIL.

In its sample, this clone was seen once. The chain has TRBV19 and TRBJ1-5; D might be TRBD1 (5 bases). V was pared by 6 bases and J by 7 bases, with 10 bases between. In germline, CDR1 is LNHDA, CDR2 SQIVND (reference sequence). The CDR3 covers 12 residues. Here the CDR3 reads CASSLRDQPQHF. The CDR3 DNA reads TGTGCCAGTAGCCTTCGGGACCAGCCCCAGCATTTT.

The J gene is TRBJ2-3, the V gene TRBV5-1; D perhaps matches TRBD1 (6 bases). The CDR3 totals 15 residues. V lost 4 bases and J lost 1, with 13 bases in between. Germline CDR1 SGHRS, CDR2 YFSETQ. CDR3 in amino acids: CASSVTGSGTDTQYF. The DNA for the CDR3 is TGCGCCAGCAGCGTTACAGGGTCTGGCACAGATACGCAGTATTTT.

This rearrangement joins TRBV6-6 to TRBJ1-5; 7 bases map to TRBD1. From germline, CDR1 is MNHNY and CDR2 SVGAGI (reference sequence). This CDR3 comprises 14 residues. Germline trimming cut 5 bases from V and 5 bases from J; bases unmatched to any gene: 6. The CDR3 region is CASSQQGTDQPQHF. Here the CDR3 DNA reads TGTGCCAGCAGTCAACAGGGGACGGATCAGCCCCAGCATTTT.

The rearrangement links TRBV27 to TRBJ1-2; no clear D. This CDR3 comprises 13 residues. Trimming pared 3 bases from V and 0 bases from J, leaving 5 bases between. From germline, CDR1 is MNHEY and CDR2 SMNVEV (reference sequence). CDR3 sequence (DNA): TGTGCCAGCAGTTTTATATCTAACTATGGCTACACCTTC. Translated: CASSFISNYGYTF.

V is TRBV5-1 and J is TRBJ2-5, with D maybe TRBD2 (7 bases). The CDR3 length is 14 residues. The V gene's germline CDR1 is SGHRS and CDR2 YFSETQ. V was shortened by 1 base and J by 5 bases, with 12 bases between the two germline ends. The CDR3, as DNA: TGCGCCAGCAGCTTGACCAGGGGAGGGGAGACCCAGTACTTC. Residues: CASSLTRGGETQYF.